The 32 T cell receptor beta chains presented below share a single source sample, sequenced in a study of blood T cells in healthy people across ages. Sample-barcoded 5' priming and a J-beta primer mix drove a second PCR of roughly 7 to 11 cycles. TCRdb ran MiXCR on the 5' RACE reads and lists one entry per CDR3 protein. The sample contains 1.6 million or so distinct CDR3 sequences, roughly 32% of which appear only once. Source material: blood. The receptors were gathered from a woman in her 30s in good health.

The chain links TRBV20-1 to TRBJ2-3; the D gene is possibly TRBD2 (6 bases). V gave up 1 base and J gave up 4 bases, with 12 bases separating them. This CDR3 has 14 residues. Looked up from germline, CDR1 is DFQATT and CDR2 is SNEGSKA (reference sequence). CDR3 amino acids: CSARAIGGADTQYF. The CDR3 nucleotides are TGCAGTGCTAGAGCTATCGGAGGGGCAGATACGCAGTATTTT.

The chain is built from TRBV20-1 and TRBJ2-5, with 11 nucleotides matching TRBD2. Germline values: CDR1 DFQATT, CDR2 SNEGSKA (reference sequence). The CDR3 is made up of 13 amino acids. The trim removed 5 bases at V and 3 bases at J, leaving 2 bases unmatched. The CDR3, as DNA: TGCAGTGCTGGGGGACTAGCGGAAGAGACCCAGTACTTC. Its translation is CSAGGLAEETQYF.

This sequence joins TRBV20-1 and TRBJ1-1; D unresolved. The CDR3 is 12 amino acids. Germline V CDR1 and CDR2: DFQATT, SNEGSKA (reference sequence). V lost 6 bases, J lost 5 bases, and 13 bases lay in between. The CDR3 region has the DNA TGCAGTGCCTACGGGAGGAGTACTGAAGCTTTCTTT. Translated: CSAYGRSTEAFF.

This clonotype has a handful of counts. This chain uses TRBV20-1 with TRBJ2-1, with 11 positions matching TRBD2. Germline assignment: CDR1 DFQATT and CDR2 SNEGSKA (reference sequence). J was trimmed by 10 bases and V by 3 bases; bases with no gene match: 11. CDR3 length equals 15 residues. CDR3 residues: CSASRTSGSLREQFF. The CDR3 DNA reads TGCAGTGCTAGTCGAACTAGCGGGAGCTTAAGGGAGCAGTTCTTC.

J is TRBJ2-3 and V is TRBV5-1; 8 bases map to TRBD2. The CDR3 consists of 16 residues. The trim removed 0 bases at V and 3 bases at J, leaving 6 bases unmatched. Germline CDR1 and CDR2: SGHRS and YFSETQ. The DNA for the CDR3 is TGCGCCAGCAGCTTGGCCGAGAGCGGGGGAACAGATACGCAGTATTTT. This translates into CASSLAESGGTDTQYF.

This chain joins TRBV10-2 and TRBJ2-7, with 7 bases lining up with TRBD1. The CDR3 has 16 amino acids. J lost 4 bases, V lost 2 bases, and 11 bases had no gene match. Germline V gene sequence: CDR1 WSHSY, CDR2 SAAADI. The CDR3 loop is CASSEDRVRLLYEQYF. Here the CDR3 DNA reads TGCGCCAGCAGTGAGGACAGGGTTCGGTTGCTGTACGAGCAGTACTTC.

The chain joins TRBV7-9 to TRBJ1-1; tentative D call: TRBD1 (6 bases). There are 16 residues in the CDR3. Germline CDR1 and CDR2: SEHNR and FQNEAQ (reference sequence). V lost 5 bases, J lost 4 bases, and 20 bases lay in between. The CDR3 nucleotides read TGTGCCAGCAGCCCCCGTGGCAGGGGATATAGCACTGAAGCTTTCTTT. Translating gives CASSPRGRGYSTEAFF.

Notes on this clonotype: The junction and the germline gene differ at one end; a read error may be behind it. The CDR3 spells CAWSVPQGPGTDTQYF. The CDR3 DNA reads TGTGCTTGGAGTGTACCGCAGGGACCGGGCACAGATACGCAGTATTTT. The rearrangement links TRBV30 to TRBJ2-3; the D call may be TRBD1 or TRBD2 (5 bases each). Germline V CDR1 and CDR2: GTSNPN, SVGIG (reference sequence). This CDR3 is 16 amino acids long.

This chain joins TRBV20-1 and TRBJ1-6; a weak D match, TRBD1 (5 bases). There are 15 residues in the CDR3. Germline V CDR1 and CDR2: DFQATT, SNEGSKA (reference sequence). V was shortened by 6 bases and J by 0 bases, with 12 bases between the two germline ends. In DNA form, the CDR3 reads TGCAGTGCCCCCACCGGGGGCTCCTATAATTCACCCCTCCACTTT. Its protein product is CSAPTGGSYNSPLHF.

This clonotype is a singleton in its sample. The V gene is TRBV2, the J gene TRBJ1-2; D not resolved. Per germline, CDR1 SNHLY and CDR2 FYNNEI. The ends were cut back, 6 bases at V and 1 base at J, with 9 bases in the middle. This CDR3 has 13 residues. The DNA of the CDR3 is TGTGCCAGCAGGAACAGCCTTAACTATGGCTACACCTTC. Protein: CASRNSLNYGYTF.

This rearrangement joins TRBV5-1 to TRBJ2-1; 7 bases are a match to TRBD2. CDR1 is SGHRS and CDR2 is YFSETQ in the germline V gene. The CDR3 extends over 16 amino acids. Losses at the gene ends were 0 bases for V and 8 bases for J; bases not matched to a gene: 11. As DNA, the CDR3 is TGCGCCAGCAGCTTGGGATCAAGCGGGGCTTTTGATGAGCAGTTCTTC. Its translation is CASSLGSSGAFDEQFF.

This clonotype was recorded a few times. CDR3 sequence (DNA): TGCGCCAGCAGCCAAGGTTCGACAGGGGTAGTTGGCTACACCTTC. The encoded protein is CASSQGSTGVVGYTF. The chain is built from TRBV4-1 and TRBJ1-2; TRBD1 aligns across 8 bases. CDR3 length equals 15 residues. J gave up 7 bases and V 1 base, and 8 bases lay outside the gene matches. Germline CDR1 MGHRA, CDR2 YSYEKL.

The V and J genes are TRBV2 and TRBJ2-1; 13 bases are a match to TRBD2. Unmatched junction bases numbered 18, after V lost 6 bases and J lost 1 base. This CDR3 has 21 amino acids. Germline CDR1 is SNHLY and CDR2 is FYNNEI. The CDR3 reads CASSAEFPGTSGVGSYNEQFF. CDR3 in DNA: TGTGCCAGCAGCGCTGAATTTCCCGGGACTAGCGGGGTTGGATCCTACAATGAGCAGTTCTTC.

The genes are TRBV7-2 and TRBJ2-7, with no clear D. CDR3 length: 15 residues. The ends were cut back, 1 base at V and 2 bases at J, with 12 bases in the middle. Germline assignment: CDR1 SGHTA and CDR2 FQGNSA. The DNA of the CDR3 is TGTGCCAGCAGCTTAGGACCCTGGGATACCTACGAGCAGTACTTC. Amino acid sequence: CASSLGPWDTYEQYF.

This clonotype was seen a handful of times. The chain combines TRBV7-2 with TRBJ2-1; the D call may be TRBD1 or TRBD2 (8 bases each). Trimming left V 2 bases short and J 5 bases short, with 22 bases between. The CDR3 covers 18 residues. Germline lookup yields CDR1 SGHTA and CDR2 FQGNSA. The CDR3, as DNA: TGTGCCAGCAGCTTAAGTTCAGGGGGCGGGAGGTACAACAATGAGCAGTTCTTC. It translates to CASSLSSGGGRYNNEQFF.

This clonotype was seen many times. The rearrangement uses TRBV6-2 or TRBV6-3 and TRBJ2-5, with D maybe TRBD2 (5 bases). CDR1 is MNHEY and CDR2 is SVGEGT in the germline V gene. V lost 3 bases and J lost 5, with 13 bases in between. CDR3 length: 14 amino acids. The CDR3 region is CASSYLQTGETQYF. CDR3 sequence (DNA): TGTGCCAGCAGTTATCTCCAAACGGGGGAGACCCAGTACTTC.

There are a few counts of this clonotype. V usage is TRBV27 and J usage is TRBJ2-7, with 8 bases identical to TRBD2. The CDR3 is made up of 16 amino acids. CDR1 is MNHEY, CDR2 SMNVEV, per germline (reference sequence). V lost 5 bases, J lost 2 bases, and 11 bases stayed unmatched. The CDR3 nucleotides are TGTGCCAGCAGTCCCACTAGCGGCCCGTACCCCTACGAGCAGTACTTC. This sequence encodes CASSPTSGPYPYEQYF.

This clonotype appeared a single time. The rearrangement uses TRBV9 and TRBJ2-7, with TRBD2 as a possible D gene (5 bases). The CDR3 totals 14 residues. The germline V gene has CDR1 SGDLS and CDR2 YYNGEE. With 3 bases removed from V and 2 bases from J, the gap between germline ends came to 12 bases. CDR3 protein: CASSESGVAYEQYF. Here the CDR3 DNA reads TGTGCCAGCAGCGAGTCCGGGGTCGCCTACGAGCAGTACTTC.

This chain uses TRBV7-3 with TRBJ1-2, with a tentative D call TRBD1 (6 bases). This CDR3 is built from 14 residues. Trimming shortened V by 6 bases and J by 6 bases, and 17 bases separated the two germline ends. CDR1 and CDR2 (germline): SGHTA, FQGTGA. Written as DNA, the CDR3 is TGTGCCAGCAGTCCTACGGGGGGCGTGGATGGCTACACCTTC. Protein sequence: CASSPTGGVDGYTF.

The chain joins TRBV4-1 to TRBJ1-1; D gene unclear. Germline CDR1 MGHRA, CDR2 YSYEKL. Deletions cut 0 bases from V and 1 base from J, with 6 bases between. CDR3 size: 14 residues. CDR3 amino acids: CASSQDAGNTEAFF. The CDR3 bases are TGCGCCAGCAGCCAAGATGCGGGGAACACTGAAGCTTTCTTT.

This clonotype was detected only once. The rearrangement uses TRBV28 and TRBJ1-1; D call uncertain. This CDR3 is built from 15 residues. The germline CDR1 and CDR2 sequences are MDHEN and SYDVKM. With 5 bases removed from V and 6 bases from J, the gap between germline ends came to 19 bases. The CDR3 DNA reads TGTGCCAGCAGTCCTTTTGGTCCGGGGAGGGCTGAAGCTTTCTTT. This codes for CASSPFGPGRAEAFF.

This clonotype was picked up many times. The chain links TRBV13 to TRBJ2-5; the D gene is possibly TRBD1 (6 bases). This CDR3 comprises 15 residues. With 3 bases removed from V and 4 bases from J, the gap between germline ends came to 15 bases. In germline, CDR1 is PRHDT, CDR2 FYEKMQ (reference sequence). The CDR3 reads CASSLSTGTRETQYF. The CDR3 nucleotides read TGTGCCAGCAGCTTGAGCACAGGGACGAGAGAGACCCAGTACTTC.

This chain uses TRBV6-1 with TRBJ1-6; D is ambiguous. This CDR3 region has 15 residues. Trimming removed 7 bases from V and 5 bases from J, with 15 bases in between. Germline CDR1 MNHNS, CDR2 SASEGT. The CDR3 here is CASTLVLDDNSPLHF. The CDR3 DNA is TGTGCCAGCACCCTTGTACTAGATGATAATTCACCCCTCCACTTT.

The table lists this clonotype with a count of one. J is TRBJ2-3 and V is TRBV11-2; D gene uncertain. Trimming removed 3 bases at V and 2 bases at J, with 12 bases between. The CDR3 length is 15 residues. Germline-derived CDR1 and CDR2 are SGHAT and FQNNGV. The CDR3 protein is CASSFGDFVTDTQYF. In DNA form, the CDR3 reads TGTGCCAGCAGCTTTGGTGACTTTGTCACAGATACGCAGTATTTT. The full variable domain, its missing parts supplied by reference TRBV11-2 and TRBJ2-3, is EAGVAQSPRYKIIEKRQSVAFWCNPISGHATLYWYQQILGQGPKLLIQFQNNGVVDDSQLPKDRFSAERLKGVDSTLKIQPAKLEDSAVYLCASSFGDFVTDTQYFGPGTRLTVL.

This chain links TRBV27 with TRBJ1-5; no reliable D call. Trimming shortened V by 0 bases and J by 1 base, and 7 bases separated the two germline ends. The CDR3 is 15 amino acids. Germline-derived CDR1 and CDR2 are MNHEY and SMNVEV (reference sequence). CDR3 nucleotides: TGTGCCAGCAGTTTATCCAAGGGAAGCAATCAGCCCCAGCATTTT. Its translation: CASSLSKGSNQPQHF.

This clonotype showed up just a few times. The rearrangement links TRBV20-1 to TRBJ2-3, with TRBD2 matching 7 bases. V was pared by 3 bases and J by 2 bases, with 5 bases of the junction left unmatched. Germline CDR1 reads DFQATT; CDR2 reads SNEGSKA (reference sequence). The CDR3 has 14 residues. This CDR3 is CSASAGEVTDTQYF. CDR3 DNA: TGCAGTGCTAGCGCGGGGGAGGTCACAGATACGCAGTATTTT.

Concerning this clonotype: A much larger clone lies one base from this, so it may be a read error. This chain links TRBV7-9 with TRBJ2-3; D gene ambiguous. This CDR3 comprises 16 residues. Germline V lookup: CDR1 SEHNR, CDR2 FQNEAQ (reference sequence). The V end lost 5 bases, the J end lost 1 base, and 16 bases lay between the germline ends. As DNA, the CDR3 is TGTGCCAGCAGCCATCGACGGGTCCCGGGCACAGATACGCAGTATTTT. It codes for CASSHRRVPGTDTQYF.

The table lists this clonotype with a few counts. The chain is built from TRBV20-1 and TRBJ1-2; D uncertain. CDR1 DFQATT and CDR2 SNEGSKA come from the germline V gene (reference sequence). This CDR3 is 13 amino acids long. Trimming pared 6 bases from V and 0 bases from J, leaving 11 bases between. The CDR3 nucleotides read TGCAGTGCCCCAGGACCGCCTAACTATGGCTACACCTTC. Residues: CSAPGPPNYGYTF.

The chain joins TRBV5-1 to TRBJ2-7, with TRBD1 matching 9 bases. Germline V CDR1 and CDR2: SGHRS, YFSETQ. CDR3 length: 17 amino acids. V gave up 2 bases and J gave up 5 bases; unmatched junction bases: 14. The CDR3 reads CASSLDGTGQGFDEQYF. CDR3 nucleotides: TGCGCCAGCAGCTTAGATGGGACGGGACAGGGATTCGACGAGCAGTACTTC.

This clonotype was counted only a few times. This chain uses TRBV7-9 with TRBJ2-3, with D possibly matching TRBD1 (5 bases). The germline V gene encodes CDR1 SEHNR and CDR2 FQNEAQ (reference sequence). V was trimmed by 1 base and J by 5 bases, leaving 10 bases between them. This CDR3 is built from 14 residues. CDR3 coding DNA: TGTGCCAGCAGCTTAGTGCAGGGTGGAGATACGCAGTATTTT. It specifies CASSLVQGGDTQYF.

This clonotype was recorded a few times. This chain links TRBV12-3 or TRBV12-4 with TRBJ1-6; 8 nucleotides line up with TRBD1. The CDR3 consists of 14 residues. Trimming took 6 bases from V and 8 from J; bases not matched to a gene: 6. As DNA, the CDR3 is TGTGCCAGCAGAGGGACAGGATGGGATTCACCCCTCCACTTT. Translated: CASRGTGWDSPLHF.

The CDR3 is CASSHFGAGVKNEQFF. The DNA for the CDR3 is TGCGCCAGCAGCCATTTCGGAGCGGGAGTAAAAAATGAGCAGTTCTTC. The rearrangement uses TRBV4-1 and TRBJ2-1; the match to TRBD2 covers 8 bases. The CDR3 sequence is 16 residues long. Germline-derived CDR1 and CDR2 are MGHRA and YSYEKL. With V trimmed by 3 bases and J by 7 bases, 11 bases remained unmatched.